This T cell receptor (beta chain) was sequenced in a study of regulatory T cells in long-lasting Graves disease. V lost 4 bases and J 8 bases, leaving 15 bases between the germline ends. The germline gives CDR1 SGHNT, CDR2 YYREEE (reference sequence). CDR3 length equals 14 residues. Construction of TCR beta libraries relied on iRepertoire HTBI primers and on Arm-PCR targeting CDR3 regions. TCRdb passed the multiplex PCR reads through MiXCR, listing each CDR3 protein once. The profile shows fewer than 400,000 distinct CDR3 sequences, around 21% of them singletons. As to time point: persistent/refractory GD, antithyroid drugs over 5 years with positive TRAb. RNA extracted from PBMCs served as the sequencing template. With EDTA tubes as the receptacles, 7.5 to 9 milliliters of peripheral blood were drawn. This clonotype was seen just once.

This chain joins TRBV5-4 and TRBJ1-4; D is ambiguous. Specimen: peripheral blood mononuclear cells (PBMCs), collected when the disease was refractory, from a patient treated with antithyroid drugs. The clonotype comes from a female donor with Graves disease. CDR3 sequence reads: CASSPGPATEKLFF. The DNA for the CDR3 is TGTGCCAGCAGCCCGGGTCCGGCTACCGAAAAACTGTTTTTT.